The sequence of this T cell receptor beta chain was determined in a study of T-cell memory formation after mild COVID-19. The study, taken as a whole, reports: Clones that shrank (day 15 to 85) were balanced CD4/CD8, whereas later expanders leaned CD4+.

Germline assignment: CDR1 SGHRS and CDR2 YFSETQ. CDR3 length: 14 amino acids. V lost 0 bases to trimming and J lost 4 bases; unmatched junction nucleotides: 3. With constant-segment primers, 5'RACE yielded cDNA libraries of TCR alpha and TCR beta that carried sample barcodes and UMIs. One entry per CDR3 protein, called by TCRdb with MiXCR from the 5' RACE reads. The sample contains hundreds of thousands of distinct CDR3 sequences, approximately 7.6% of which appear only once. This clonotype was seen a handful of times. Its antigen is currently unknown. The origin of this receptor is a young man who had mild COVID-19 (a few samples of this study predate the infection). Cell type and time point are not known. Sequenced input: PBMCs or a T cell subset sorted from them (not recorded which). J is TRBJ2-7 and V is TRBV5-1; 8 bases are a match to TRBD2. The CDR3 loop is CASSLGGGRYEQYV. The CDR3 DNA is TGCGCCAGCAGCTTGGGCGGGGGGCGGTACGAGCAGTACGTC.